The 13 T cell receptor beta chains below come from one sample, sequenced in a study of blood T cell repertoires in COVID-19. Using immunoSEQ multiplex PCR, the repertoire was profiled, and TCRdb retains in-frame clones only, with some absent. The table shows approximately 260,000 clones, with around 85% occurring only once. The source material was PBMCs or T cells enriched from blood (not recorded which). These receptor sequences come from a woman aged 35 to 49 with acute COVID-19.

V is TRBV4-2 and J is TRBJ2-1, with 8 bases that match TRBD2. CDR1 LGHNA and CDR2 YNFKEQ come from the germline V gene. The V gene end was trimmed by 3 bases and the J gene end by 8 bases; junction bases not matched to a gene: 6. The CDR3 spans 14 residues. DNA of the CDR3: TGTGCCAGCAGCCAGGGGACTAGAATCCATGAGCAGTTCTTC. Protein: CASSQGTRIHEQFF.

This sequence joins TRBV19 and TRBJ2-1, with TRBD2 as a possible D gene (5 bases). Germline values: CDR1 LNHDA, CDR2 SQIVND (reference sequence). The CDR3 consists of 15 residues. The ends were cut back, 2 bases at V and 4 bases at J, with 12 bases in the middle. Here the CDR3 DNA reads TGTGCCAGTAGTATACTGGGCGGGCTATACAATGAGCAGTTCTTC. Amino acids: CASSILGGLYNEQFF. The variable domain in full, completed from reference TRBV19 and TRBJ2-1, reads DGGITQSPKYLFRKEGQNVTLSCEQNLNHDAMYWYRQDPGQGLRLIYYSQIVNDFQKGDIAEGYSVSREKKESFPLTVTSAQKNPTAFYLCASSILGGLYNEQFFGPGTRLTVL.

The CDR3 loop is CASRLAGDEQFF. CDR3 DNA: TGTGCCAGCCGACTAGCGGGAGATGAGCAGTTCTTC. This chain uses TRBV6-5 with TRBJ2-1; 12 bases line up with TRBD2. After removal of 8 bases from V and 8 bases from J, the junction contained 1 base not matched to a gene. The CDR3 spans 12 residues. Germline assignment: CDR1 MNHEY and CDR2 SVGAGI.

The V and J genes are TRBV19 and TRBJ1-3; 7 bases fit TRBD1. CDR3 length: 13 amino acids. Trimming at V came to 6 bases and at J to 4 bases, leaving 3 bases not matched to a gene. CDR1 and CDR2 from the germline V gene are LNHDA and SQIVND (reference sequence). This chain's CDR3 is CASRTGAGNTIYF. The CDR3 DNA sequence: TGTGCCAGTAGAACAGGGGCCGGAAACACCATATATTTT.

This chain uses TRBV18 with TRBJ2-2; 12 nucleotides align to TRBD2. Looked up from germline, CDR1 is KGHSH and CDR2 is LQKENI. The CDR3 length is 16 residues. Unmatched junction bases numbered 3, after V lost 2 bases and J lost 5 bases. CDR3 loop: CASSPTLAGGTGELFF. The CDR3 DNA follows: TGTGCCAGCTCACCAACGCTAGCGGGAGGGACCGGGGAGCTGTTTTTT.

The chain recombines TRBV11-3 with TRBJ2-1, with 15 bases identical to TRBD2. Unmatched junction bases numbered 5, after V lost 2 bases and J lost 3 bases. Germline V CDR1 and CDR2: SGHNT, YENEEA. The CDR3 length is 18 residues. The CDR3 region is CASSLPGLAGGLYNEQFF. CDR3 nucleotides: TGTGCCAGCAGCTTACCGGGACTAGCGGGAGGTCTCTACAATGAGCAGTTCTTC.

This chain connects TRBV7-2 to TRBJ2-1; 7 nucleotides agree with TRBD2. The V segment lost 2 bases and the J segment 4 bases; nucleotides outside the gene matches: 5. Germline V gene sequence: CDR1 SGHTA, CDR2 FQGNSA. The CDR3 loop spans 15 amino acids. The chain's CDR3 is CASSLYPSGYNEQFF. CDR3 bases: TGTGCCAGCAGCTTATATCCTAGCGGTTACAATGAGCAGTTCTTC.

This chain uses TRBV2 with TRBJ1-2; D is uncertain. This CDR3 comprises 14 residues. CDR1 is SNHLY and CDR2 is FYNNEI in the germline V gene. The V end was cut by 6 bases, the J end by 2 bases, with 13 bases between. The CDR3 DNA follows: TGTGCCAGCAGCCGGGAAACTACAAACTATGGCTACACCTTC. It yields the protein CASSRETTNYGYTF. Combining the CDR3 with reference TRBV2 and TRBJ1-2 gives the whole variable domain EPEVTQTPSHQVTQMGQEVILRCVPISNHLYFYWYRQILGQKVEFLVSFYNNEISEKSEIFDDQFSVERPDGSNFTLKIRSTKLEDSAMYFCASSRETTNYGYTFGSGTRLTVV.

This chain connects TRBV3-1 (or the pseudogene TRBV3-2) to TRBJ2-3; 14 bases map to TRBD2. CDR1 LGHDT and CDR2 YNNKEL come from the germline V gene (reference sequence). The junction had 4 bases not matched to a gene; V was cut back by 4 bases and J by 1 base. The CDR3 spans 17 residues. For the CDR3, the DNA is TGTGCCAGCAGCCCAGGGGGACTAGCGGGAGGCACAGATACGCAGTATTTT. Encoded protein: CASSPGGLAGGTDTQYF.

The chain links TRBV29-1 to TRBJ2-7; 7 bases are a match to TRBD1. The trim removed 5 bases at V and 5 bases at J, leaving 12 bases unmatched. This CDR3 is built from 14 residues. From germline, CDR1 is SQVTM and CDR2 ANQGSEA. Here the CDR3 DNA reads TGCAGCGTTCGACCTATTGGGACAGCGGACGAGCAGTACTTC. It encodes CSVRPIGTADEQYF.

The CDR3 nucleotides are TGTGCCAGCAGCCAAGATAGCTTCGGACTAGCGGGCTTGGAGCAGTACTTC. Translating it yields CASSQDSFGLAGLEQYF. The chain combines TRBV3-1 (or the pseudogene TRBV3-2) with TRBJ2-7; 11 bases map to TRBD2. J was trimmed by 7 bases and V by 0 bases; bases with no gene match: 11. The CDR3 length is 17 residues. Germline V gene data show CDR1 as LGHDT and CDR2 as YNNKEL (reference sequence).

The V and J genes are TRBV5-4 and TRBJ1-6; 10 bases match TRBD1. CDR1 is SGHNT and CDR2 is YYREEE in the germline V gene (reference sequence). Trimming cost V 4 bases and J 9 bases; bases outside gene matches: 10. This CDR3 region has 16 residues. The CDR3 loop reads CASSRPGTGAVSPLHF. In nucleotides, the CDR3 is TGTGCCAGCAGCCGTCCCGGGACAGGGGCAGTTTCACCCCTCCACTTT.

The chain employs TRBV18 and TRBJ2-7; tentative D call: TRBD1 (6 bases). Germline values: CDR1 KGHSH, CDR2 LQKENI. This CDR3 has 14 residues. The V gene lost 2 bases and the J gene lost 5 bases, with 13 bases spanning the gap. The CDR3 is CASSPGGSYHEQYF. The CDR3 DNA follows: TGTGCCAGCTCACCAGGGGGCTCTTACCACGAGCAGTACTTC.